This TCR beta chain is drawn from a study of PD-1 blockade in mismatch repair-deficient tumors. Study summary: Patients had eleven to twelve mismatch repair-deficient cancer types and were previously treated and progressing.

Profiled with immunoSEQ multiplex PCR; TCRdb holds only in-frame clones, not every one. The table records 77,000 or so clones, approximately 78% of them present only once. TCR sequencing covered a few patients who responded to pembrolizumab. With regard to this clone: The antigen is not known.

Study observations and caveats: Rapid post-treatment expansion, then contraction, generally preceding radiologic response, marked tumor-resident clones.

This receptor was taken from an adult with mismatch repair-deficient cancer. Material: peripheral blood, obtained 44 weeks after starting pembrolizumab.

The CDR3 protein is CASALGGAKNIQYF. CDR3 nucleotide sequence: TGTGCTAGTGCCTTGGGGGGGGCCAAAAACATTCAGTACTTC. The chain carries TRBV12-5 and TRBJ2-4; 7 bases are a match to TRBD2. Germline V gene sequence: CDR1 LGHNT, CDR2 FRNRAP. The J segment lost 1 base and the V segment lost 7 bases, leaving 4 bases of the junction unmatched. CDR3 length: 14 amino acids.